Below are 6 T cell receptor beta chains sequenced from a single sample in a study of control samples from healthy donors and cancer patients (dated by TCRdb to about 2020). Library preparation used the immunoSEQ multiplex PCR assay. TCRdb's version of the immuneACCESS table is confined to in-frame rearrangements and falls short of the full clone set. An unresolved V gene accounts for under half of the shortfall where checked; the remainder is of unknown origin. This sample gives fewer than 95,000 clones in total; around 83% of them show up just once. The top ten constitute around 1.3% of the sample. The specimen was blood. The receptors here all came from a woman between 45 and 65 years old in good health.

The chain combines TRBV28 with TRBJ1-3; D is possibly TRBD1 (6 bases). Germline CDR1 MDHEN, CDR2 SYDVKM. Trimming cost V 8 bases and J 0 bases, with 17 bases left between them. The CDR3 extends over 16 amino acids. The DNA for the CDR3 is TGTGCCAGCGCCCCCCGGGGGCCCTACTCTGGAAACACCATATATTTT. Its translation: CASAPRGPYSGNTIYF.

This clone appeared once. The chain employs TRBV28 and TRBJ2-4; 10 bases are a match to TRBD1. The CDR3 is made up of 16 amino acids. Trimming removed 6 bases from V and 8 bases from J; junction bases left unmatched: 13. The V gene's germline CDR1 is MDHEN and CDR2 SYDVKM. The CDR3 bases are TGTGCCAGCAGCCAAACTTCGGACAGGGGGAGACACATTCAGTACTTC. Its translation: CASSQTSDRGRHIQYF.

The chain employs TRBV6-6 and TRBJ1-5; 11 bases agree with TRBD1. The ends lost 5 bases at V and 7 bases at J; junction bases unmatched: 7. CDR3 length equals 15 residues. Germline V lookup: CDR1 MNHNY, CDR2 SVGAGI (reference sequence). The CDR3: CASSPGTGGHQPQHF. The CDR3 nucleotides read TGTGCCAGCAGTCCCGGGACAGGGGGTCACCAGCCCCAGCATTTT.

The genes are TRBV6-4 and TRBJ2-6; TRBD1 might be the D (6 bases). Germline CDR1 is MRHNA and CDR2 is SNTAGT. This CDR3 has 16 residues. With 2 bases removed from V and 0 bases from J, the gap between germline ends came to 8 bases. In DNA, the CDR3 is TGTGCCAGCAGTGACGCAGGGGCCTCTGGGGCCAACGTCCTGACTTTC. It encodes CASSDAGASGANVLTF.

J is TRBJ2-5 and V is TRBV7-9; D perhaps matches TRBD2 (5 bases). This CDR3 is built from 15 residues. The V and J ends lost 4 bases and 6 bases respectively, with 18 bases between them. Germline V gene sequence: CDR1 SEHNR, CDR2 FQNEAQ (reference sequence). The CDR3 sequence: CASSSTGNLLQTQYF. DNA of the CDR3: TGTGCCAGCAGCTCGACCGGGAACCTCCTGCAGACCCAGTACTTC.

This clone was counted a single time. The rearrangement links TRBV7-9 to TRBJ1-2; D gene ambiguous. This CDR3 spans 12 amino acids. Trimming stripped 1 base from V and 6 bases from J, with 6 bases between. Per the germline V gene, CDR1 is SEHNR and CDR2 is FQNEAQ (reference sequence). The DNA of the CDR3 is TGTGCCAGCAGCTTAGATCTGGATGGCTACACCTTC. Its translation is CASSLDLDGYTF.